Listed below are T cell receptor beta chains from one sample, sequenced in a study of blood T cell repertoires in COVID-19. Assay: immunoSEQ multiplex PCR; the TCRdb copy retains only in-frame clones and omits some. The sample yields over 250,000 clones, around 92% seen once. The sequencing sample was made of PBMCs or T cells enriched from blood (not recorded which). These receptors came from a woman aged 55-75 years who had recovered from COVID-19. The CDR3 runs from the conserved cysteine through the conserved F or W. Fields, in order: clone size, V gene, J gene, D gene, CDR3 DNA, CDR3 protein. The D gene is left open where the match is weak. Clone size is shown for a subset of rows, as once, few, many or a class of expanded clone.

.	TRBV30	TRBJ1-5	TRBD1	TGTGCCTGGGCGGGACAGCAATCCATTCAGCCCCAGCATTTT	CAWAGQQSIQPQHF
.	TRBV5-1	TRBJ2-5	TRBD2	TGCGCCAGCAGCTGGGGACTAGCGGGGGGAGAGACCCAGTACTTC	CASSWGLAGGETQYF
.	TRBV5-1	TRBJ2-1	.	TGCGCCAGCAGCTACAGGCTCAATGAAGGGCAGTTCTTC	CASSYRLNEGQFF
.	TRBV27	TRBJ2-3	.	TGTGCCAGACAGGGTCTCGCAGATACGCAGTATTTT	CARQGLADTQYF
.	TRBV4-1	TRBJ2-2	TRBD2	TGCGCCAGCAGCCCAGGACTAGCGGGAGCTACCGGGGAGCTGTTTTTT	CASSPGLAGATGELFF
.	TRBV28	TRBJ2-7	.	TGTGCCAGCACCCCTCAGGCCATCTCCTACGAGCAGTACTTC	CASTPQAISYEQYF
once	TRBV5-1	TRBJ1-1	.	TGCGCCAGCAGCGCGGGACCGTCGAACACTGAAGCTTTCTTT	CASSAGPSNTEAFF
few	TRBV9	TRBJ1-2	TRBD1	TGTGCCAGCAGCCCCACAGGGGCAGATTCAAATGGCTACACCTTC	CASSPTGADSNGYTF
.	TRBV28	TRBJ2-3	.	TGTGCCAGCAGTTTTTCGGGGGTCACAGATACGCAGTATTTT	CASSFSGVTDTQYF
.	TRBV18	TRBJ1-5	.	TGTGCCAGCTCACCTGGGCACAATCAGCCCCAGCATTTT	CASSPGHNQPQHF
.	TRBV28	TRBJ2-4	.	TGTGCCAGCAGCCAAATTCCTAGCGCTCTTCGAGACATTCAGTACTTC	CASSQIPSALRDIQYF
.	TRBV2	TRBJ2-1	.	TGTGCCAGCAGTGAGGTAGGGCGGGAAAAGCAGTTCTTC	CASSEVGREKQFF
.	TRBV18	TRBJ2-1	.	TGTGCCAGCTCCCGGGGGGCCTACTACAATGAGCAGTTCTTC	CASSRGAYYNEQFF
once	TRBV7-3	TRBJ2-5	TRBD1	TGTGCCAGCAGCCGACTGGGGACAGGCCAAGAGACCCAGTACTTC	CASSRLGTGQETQYF
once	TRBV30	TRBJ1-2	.	TGTGCCTGGAACTTAAAGATTGGAGGATATGGCTACACCTTC	CAWNLKIGGYGYTF
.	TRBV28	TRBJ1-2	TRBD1	TGTGCCAGCAGTCCCCAACAGGGGGCGACTTATGGCTACACCTTC	CASSPQQGATYGYTF
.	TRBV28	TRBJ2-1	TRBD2	TGTGCCAGCGAATCCATCGCCGGGACTAGCAGCGATGAGCAGTTCTTC	CASESIAGTSSDEQFF
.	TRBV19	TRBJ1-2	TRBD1	TGTGCCAGTAGTACGGGACGGACAGGGGGCTCCCCCTTCTATGGCTACACCTTC	CASSTGRTGGSPFYGYTF
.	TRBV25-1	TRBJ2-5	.	TGTGCCAGCAGTGAATCCCCCAGGCCCCGGTGGGAGACCCAGTACTTC	CASSESPRPRWETQYF
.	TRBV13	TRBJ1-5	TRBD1	TGTGCCAGCAGCCGACAGGGGGATCAGCCCCAGCATTTT	CASSRQGDQPQHF
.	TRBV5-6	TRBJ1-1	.	TGTGCCAGCAGCTTGTCCTCGGCAGGGGCCCGGGCTTTCTTT	CASSLSSAGARAFF